This is a list of T cell receptor beta chains from one sample in a study of T cell responses to AZD1222 COVID-19 vaccine. TCRdb's table, derived via immunoSEQ multiplex PCR, lists solely in-frame clones and lacks some. The sample consists of over 100,000 clones, about 89% of them appearing once. The starting material was peripheral blood, obtained on day 0 of AZD1222 vaccination. These receptor sequences come from an adult in good health. The CDR3 runs from the conserved cysteine through the conserved F or W. A D gene is named only where the DNA matches it firmly. Clone size, where shown, is once, few, many, or a class for clones that have expanded.

clone size: -; D gene: -; V gene: TRBV5-1; J gene: TRBJ1-2; CDR3 DNA: TGCGCCAGCAGCTTGGCCGCCGACAGGACTAACTATGGCTACACCTTC; CDR3 protein: CASSLAADRTNYGYTF
clone size: -; D gene: TRBD1; V gene: TRBV6-5; J gene: TRBJ1-2; CDR3 DNA: TGTGCCAGCTCGCTGGACAGGGGTAGCTATGGCTACACCTTC; CDR3 protein: CASSLDRGSYGYTF
clone size: -; D gene: -; V gene: TRBV6-4; J gene: TRBJ1-1; CDR3 DNA: TGTGCCAGCAGTGAACATAGTAACAGTGAAGCTTTCTTT; CDR3 protein: CASSEHSNSEAFF
clone size: -; D gene: -; V gene: TRBV5-6; J gene: TRBJ1-2; CDR3 DNA: TGTGCCAGCAGTTCAGGCTACGATGGCTACACCTTC; CDR3 protein: CASSSGYDGYTF
clone size: -; D gene: -; V gene: TRBV27; J gene: TRBJ1-5; CDR3 DNA: TGTGCCAGCAGTTTTGGGTGGAGCAATCAGCCCCAGCATTTT; CDR3 protein: CASSFGWSNQPQHF
clone size: -; D gene: -; V gene: TRBV18; J gene: TRBJ1-6; CDR3 DNA: TGTGCCAGCTCAGTGAGCTCCTATAATTCACCCCTCCACTTT; CDR3 protein: CASSVSSYNSPLHF
clone size: -; D gene: -; V gene: TRBV9; J gene: TRBJ2-7; CDR3 DNA: TGTGCCAGCAGCCCGATGTCCCGCGGAGAGCAGTACTTC; CDR3 protein: CASSPMSRGEQYF
clone size: -; D gene: -; V gene: TRBV10-2; J gene: TRBJ1-4; CDR3 DNA: TGCGCCAGCAGTGACGGGGGCTGGGAAAAACTGTTTTTT; CDR3 protein: CASSDGGWEKLFF
clone size: -; D gene: -; V gene: TRBV3-1/TRBV3-2; J gene: TRBJ2-7; CDR3 DNA: TGTGCCAGCAGCCCAAATACCGGGACAATCTCCTACGAGCAGTACTTC; CDR3 protein: CASSPNTGTISYEQYF
clone size: -; D gene: -; V gene: TRBV6-2/TRBV6-3; J gene: TRBJ1-5; CDR3 DNA: TGTGCCAGCAGCTTCCGAGACAGGTCTCTAGAGCCCCAGCATTTT; CDR3 protein: CASSFRDRSLEPQHF
clone size: -; D gene: -; V gene: TRBV30; J gene: TRBJ2-7; CDR3 DNA: TGTGCCTGGAGCGGGGACTCACCCTACGAGCAGTACTTC; CDR3 protein: CAWSGDSPYEQYF
clone size: -; D gene: TRBD1; V gene: TRBV5-1; J gene: TRBJ2-3; CDR3 DNA: TGCGCCAGCAGCTCACAGGGGGTTACGGCAGATACGCAGTATTTT; CDR3 protein: CASSSQGVTADTQYF
clone size: -; D gene: -; V gene: TRBV9; J gene: TRBJ2-5; CDR3 DNA: TGTGCCAGCAGCCCCCGCCCGGGTACAGAGACCCAGTACTTC; CDR3 protein: CASSPRPGTETQYF
clone size: -; D gene: -; V gene: TRBV23-1; J gene: TRBJ1-5; CDR3 DNA: TGCGCCAGCAGTCAAGGGCAGATTCAGCCCCAGCATTTT; CDR3 protein: CASSQGQIQPQHF
clone size: -; D gene: -; V gene: TRBV12-3/TRBV12-4; J gene: TRBJ1-1; CDR3 DNA: TGTGCCAGCAGTTTAATTAAGGAAGCTTTCTTT; CDR3 protein: CASSLIKEAFF
clone size: -; D gene: -; V gene: TRBV27; J gene: TRBJ1-6; CDR3 DNA: TGTGCCAGCAGTACAAGTTACGGGAATTCACCCCTCCACTTT; CDR3 protein: CASSTSYGNSPLHF
clone size: -; D gene: -; V gene: TRBV6-5; J gene: TRBJ1-4; CDR3 DNA: TGTGCCAGCAGTCCCCAGAGGGGACGTTATGAAAAACTGTTTTTT; CDR3 protein: CASSPQRGRYEKLFF
clone size: -; D gene: -; V gene: TRBV9; J gene: TRBJ1-6; CDR3 DNA: TGTGCCAGCAGCGTAAGGGGGGCGATGGATTCACCCCTCCACTTT; CDR3 protein: CASSVRGAMDSPLHF
clone size: -; D gene: -; V gene: TRBV5-1; J gene: TRBJ1-2; CDR3 DNA: TGCGCCAGCCGGGACCTCCATGGCTACACCTTC; CDR3 protein: CASRDLHGYTF
clone size: -; D gene: TRBD1; V gene: TRBV23-1; J gene: TRBJ1-6; CDR3 DNA: TGCGCCAGCATTTGGGACAGGCAGAATTCACCCCTCCACTTT; CDR3 protein: CASIWDRQNSPLHF
clone size: -; D gene: -; V gene: TRBV11-2; J gene: TRBJ2-3; CDR3 DNA: TGTGCCAGCAGCTATTGGCAGGCAGATACGCAGTATTTT; CDR3 protein: CASSYWQADTQYF
clone size: -; D gene: TRBD2; V gene: TRBV6-4; J gene: TRBJ2-5; CDR3 DNA: TGTGCCAGCAGCCGACTAGCGGGGGACCAAGAGACCCAGTACTTC; CDR3 protein: CASSRLAGDQETQYF
clone size: -; D gene: TRBD2; V gene: TRBV30; J gene: TRBJ2-2; CDR3 DNA: TGTGCCTGGATTCGGGGGGACGGCACCGGGGAGCTGTTTTTT; CDR3 protein: CAWIRGDGTGELFF
clone size: few; D gene: TRBD1; V gene: TRBV5-4; J gene: TRBJ1-2; CDR3 DNA: TGTGCCAGCAGCTCGGGAAAGGGGACAGGGGCTGATGGCTACACCTTC; CDR3 protein: CASSSGKGTGADGYTF
clone size: -; D gene: -; V gene: TRBV27; J gene: TRBJ1-6; CDR3 DNA: TGTGCCAGCAGTTTGAGAGGGGGATCTCGGGATTCACCCCTCCACTTT; CDR3 protein: CASSLRGGSRDSPLHF
clone size: -; D gene: TRBD1; V gene: TRBV28; J gene: TRBJ1-2; CDR3 DNA: TGTGCCAGCAGTTCCCGGGACAGCCTCTATGGCTACACCTTC; CDR3 protein: CASSSRDSLYGYTF
clone size: -; D gene: -; V gene: TRBV7-9; J gene: TRBJ2-3; CDR3 DNA: TGTGCCAGCAGCTTAGCCCAGATCACAGATACGCAGTATTTT; CDR3 protein: CASSLAQITDTQYF
clone size: -; D gene: -; V gene: TRBV7-8; J gene: TRBJ2-7; CDR3 DNA: TGTGCCAGCAGCGCCCATCCCTACGAGCAGTACTTC; CDR3 protein: CASSAHPYEQYF
clone size: -; D gene: -; V gene: TRBV13; J gene: TRBJ1-1; CDR3 DNA: TGTGCCAGCAGCCCACCAAGGAACACTGAAGCTTTCTTT; CDR3 protein: CASSPPRNTEAFF
clone size: -; D gene: -; V gene: TRBV19; J gene: TRBJ1-2; CDR3 DNA: TGTGCCAGTAAATCAACAGGATATAACTATGGCTACACCTTC; CDR3 protein: CASKSTGYNYGYTF
clone size: -; D gene: -; V gene: TRBV7-2; J gene: TRBJ2-3; CDR3 DNA: TGTGCCAGCAGCTCCGGACTGGGCACAGATACGCAGTATTTT; CDR3 protein: CASSSGLGTDTQYF
clone size: -; D gene: -; V gene: TRBV27; J gene: TRBJ1-1; CDR3 DNA: TGTGCCAGCAGTTTACAGACACTAGACACTGAAGCTTTCTTT; CDR3 protein: CASSLQTLDTEAFF
clone size: -; D gene: -; V gene: TRBV27; J gene: TRBJ2-2; CDR3 DNA: TGTGCCAGCAGTTTTCAAGGACTCGGGGAGCTGTTTTTT; CDR3 protein: CASSFQGLGELFF
clone size: -; D gene: -; V gene: TRBV6-5; J gene: TRBJ1-4; CDR3 DNA: TGTGCCAGCAGTAGTTCAGGGGAAGAAAAACTGTTTTTT; CDR3 protein: CASSSSGEEKLFF
clone size: -; D gene: -; V gene: TRBV27; J gene: TRBJ1-5; CDR3 DNA: TGTGCCAGCAGTTCCGATAAATCGGGCAATCAGCCCCAGCATTTT; CDR3 protein: CASSSDKSGNQPQHF
clone size: -; D gene: -; V gene: TRBV30; J gene: TRBJ2-7; CDR3 DNA: TGTGCCTGGAGCCAGGGGACCTACGAGCAGTACTTC; CDR3 protein: CAWSQGTYEQYF
clone size: -; D gene: -; V gene: TRBV6-2/TRBV6-3; J gene: TRBJ1-5; CDR3 DNA: TGTGCCAGCAGTTACTCTGGCAGCCGCAATCAGCCCCAGCATTTT; CDR3 protein: CASSYSGSRNQPQHF
clone size: -; D gene: TRBD1; V gene: TRBV30; J gene: TRBJ1-1; CDR3 DNA: TGTGCCTGGCACAGGGGAACTGAAGCTTTCTTT; CDR3 protein: CAWHRGTEAFF
clone size: -; D gene: -; V gene: TRBV6-6; J gene: TRBJ1-6; CDR3 DNA: TGTGCCAGCAGTTACTCGCCTCAGGGAGGGAATTCACCCCTCCACTTT; CDR3 protein: CASSYSPQGGNSPLHF
clone size: -; D gene: TRBD2; V gene: TRBV14; J gene: TRBJ2-3; CDR3 DNA: TGTGCCAGCAGCCAAGTTAGGGCGACTAGCGGTGGTGATACGCAGTATTTT; CDR3 protein: CASSQVRATSGGDTQYF
clone size: -; D gene: -; V gene: TRBV7-9; J gene: TRBJ2-5; CDR3 DNA: TGTGCCAGCAGCCCTAAGGGGCAGGGGGAGACCCAGTACTTC; CDR3 protein: CASSPKGQGETQYF
clone size: once; D gene: -; V gene: TRBV4-1; J gene: TRBJ2-2; CDR3 DNA: TGCGCCAGCAGCCCACAGGGAAAATTTACCGGGGAGCTGTTTTTT; CDR3 protein: CASSPQGKFTGELFF
clone size: -; D gene: -; V gene: TRBV6-5; J gene: TRBJ1-2; CDR3 DNA: TGTGCCAGCAGCCTCGATGGAAGCCATGGCTACACCTTC; CDR3 protein: CASSLDGSHGYTF
clone size: -; D gene: -; V gene: TRBV5-1; J gene: TRBJ1-1; CDR3 DNA: TGCGCCAGCAGCTTAGACACTGAAGCTTTCTTT; CDR3 protein: CASSLDTEAFF
clone size: -; D gene: -; V gene: TRBV5-1; J gene: TRBJ2-3; CDR3 DNA: TGCGCCAGCAGCCCTAGCGTGACAGATACGCAGTATTTT; CDR3 protein: CASSPSVTDTQYF